The 27 T cell receptor beta chains given below trace back to one sample, sequenced in a study of post-analysis software for immune sequencing data. The TCR beta cDNA libraries carried unique molecular identifiers. TCRdb fed the PCR reads into MiXCR, producing one record per CDR3 protein. This table has about 540,000 distinct CDR3 sequences, around 34% appearing once. Study-wide findings and caveats: Four or five TRBV segments occurring more often in patients than controls included TRBV5-6, TRBV5-1 and TRBV20-1.

What these receptors recognize is not known. Sequenced sample: blood. The receptor set was obtained from a girl aged 2-17 years with multiple sclerosis.

The chain couples TRBV9 to TRBJ1-1; D uncertain. The ends were cut back, 4 bases at V and 4 bases at J, with 14 bases in the middle. This CDR3 has 14 residues. Germline loops: CDR1 SGDLS, CDR2 YYNGEE. CDR3 sequence: CASSPDTVVTEAFF. The CDR3 DNA reads as TGTGCCAGCAGCCCCGACACGGTTGTCACTGAAGCTTTCTTT.

This chain uses TRBV3-1 with TRBJ1-6, with D hard to call. The CDR3 sequence is 18 residues long. Germline V gene data show CDR1 as LGHDT and CDR2 as YNNKEL (reference sequence). The V end lost 1 base, the J end lost 0 bases, and 13 bases lay between the germline ends. The CDR3 nucleotides read TGTGCCAGCAGCCAAGCTTTGAGCCTTTCCTCCTATAATTCACCCCTCCACTTT. This gives the protein CASSQALSLSSYNSPLHF.

The chain combines TRBV4-2 with TRBJ2-7, with D possibly called TRBD1 or TRBD2 (5 bases each). The V gene's germline CDR1 is LGHNA and CDR2 YNFKEQ. Trimming cost V 4 bases and J 4 bases, with 17 bases left between them. There are 15 residues in the CDR3. Here the CDR3 reads CASSPTGQGEYEQYF. The CDR3 nucleotides read TGTGCCAGCAGCCCTACGGGCCAGGGAGAGTACGAGCAGTACTTC.

The J gene is TRBJ2-1, the V gene TRBV5-5; 8 bases agree with TRBD2. Germline lookup yields CDR1 SGHKS and CDR2 YYEKEE (reference sequence). V lost 5 bases, J lost 0 bases, and 7 bases stayed unmatched. The CDR3 sequence is 16 residues long. The CDR3 here is CASRPGLASSYNEQFF. The CDR3 DNA follows: TGTGCCAGCAGACCCGGACTAGCTAGCTCCTACAATGAGCAGTTCTTC.

Points on this clonotype: At one boundary the junction diverges from the germline segment, which might be a read error. The rearrangement links TRBV12-3 or TRBV12-4 to TRBJ2-1, with D perhaps matching TRBD2 (5 bases). CDR3 length equals 16 residues. In DNA, the CDR3 is TGTGCCAGCAGTTTGAGAGGGTCAAGCTCCTACAATGAGCGGTTCTTC. The encoded protein is CASSLRGSSSYNERFF.

This clonotype appeared a few times. The gene calls are TRBV13 and TRBJ2-1, with D perhaps TRBD2 (7 bases). There are 17 residues in the CDR3. Germline V gives CDR1 PRHDT, CDR2 FYEKMQ (reference sequence). Trimming stripped 5 bases from V and 2 bases from J, with 19 bases between. The CDR3 region has the DNA TGTGCCAGCAGCCCCTTAGGGGGGGAGCAACCCTACAATGAGCAGTTCTTC. Translated, it gives CASSPLGGEQPYNEQFF.

This clonotype has more than one count but fewer than ten. This chain links TRBV20-1 with TRBJ2-7; 7 bases match TRBD1. V lost 4 bases and J lost 1; bases outside the gene matches: 7. CDR3 length: 14 amino acids. CDR1 and CDR2 from the germline V gene are DFQATT and SNEGSKA (reference sequence). The CDR3 loop reads CSATTGERSYEQYF. Here the CDR3 DNA reads TGCAGTGCTACTACAGGGGAGAGGTCCTACGAGCAGTACTTC.

This clonotype was seen only once. This rearrangement joins TRBV5-1 to TRBJ1-5; the D gene is possibly TRBD1 (5 bases). Germline CDR1 SGHRS, CDR2 YFSETQ. CDR3 length: 14 residues. V lost 6 bases, J lost 3 bases, and 13 bases lay in between. The CDR3 reads CASNLTGYNQPQHF. DNA of the CDR3: TGCGCCAGCAACTTAACAGGCTACAATCAGCCCCAGCATTTT.

The chain carries TRBV6-6 and TRBJ1-2; 9 nucleotides match TRBD1. The J segment lost 6 bases and the V segment lost 6 bases, leaving 5 bases of the junction unmatched. The CDR3 runs 13 residues. Germline CDR1 MNHNY, CDR2 SVGAGI (reference sequence). The CDR3 is CASSTGTGNGYTF. The CDR3 DNA reads as TGTGCCAGCAGCACCGGGACAGGGAATGGCTACACCTTC.

The V and J genes are TRBV15 and TRBJ1-1, with D perhaps TRBD1 (6 bases). CDR1 is LNHNV and CDR2 is YYDKDF in the germline V gene (reference sequence). Trimming pared 4 bases from V and 5 bases from J, leaving 20 bases between. The CDR3 has 16 residues. CDR3 sequence reads: CATSINGLQGWTEAFF. DNA of the CDR3: TGTGCCACCAGCATCAACGGGTTACAGGGATGGACTGAAGCTTTCTTT.

This clonotype was seen more than once but under ten times. V and J are TRBV6-1 and TRBJ2-7; D is perhaps TRBD1 (5 bases). This CDR3 spans 15 amino acids. Per germline, CDR1 MNHNS and CDR2 SASEGT. V was clipped by 6 bases and J by 2 bases, with 17 bases between them. The CDR3 DNA is TGTGCCAGCAGGGCCTCAGGCAGGGTTACCTACGAGCAGTACTTC. As protein: CASRASGRVTYEQYF.

V and J are TRBV13 and TRBJ2-7, with a tentative D call TRBD2 (6 bases). The length of the CDR3 is 14 residues. Germline values: CDR1 PRHDT, CDR2 FYEKMQ (reference sequence). V lost 5 bases to trimming and J lost 3 bases, with 14 bases between them. In DNA, the CDR3 is TGTGCCAGCAGCCTACGGGGGTTTGGCTACGAGCAGTACTTC. It yields the protein CASSLRGFGYEQYF.

As to this clonotype: One junction end does not reproduce the germline sequence, and a read error may be involved. V gene TRBV6-6 combines with J gene TRBJ2-7; D uncertain. The CDR3 runs 15 residues. Germline CDR1 is MNHNY and CDR2 is SVGAGI (reference sequence). CDR3 amino acids: CVSSYSGPLGYEQYF. As DNA, the CDR3 is TGTGTCAGCAGTTACTCTGGACCATTAGGGTACGAGCAGTACTTC.

The chain recombines TRBV6-4 with TRBJ2-4, with D unclear. This CDR3 comprises 15 residues. The germline gives CDR1 MRHNA, CDR2 SNTAGT. The V end lost 2 bases, the J end lost 3 bases, and 11 bases lay between the germline ends. In DNA form, the CDR3 reads TGTGCCAGCAGTGACCGTCTTGGAAACAAAAACATTCAGTACTTC. Its protein product is CASSDRLGNKNIQYF.

This clonotype was seen a handful of times. J is TRBJ2-5 and V is TRBV12-3 or TRBV12-4; TRBD1 or TRBD2 may be the D gene (5 bases each). The CDR3 length is 15 residues. The ends were cut back, 3 bases at V and 2 bases at J, with 13 bases in the middle. In DNA, the CDR3 is TGTGCCAGCAGTTTCGCCCCCGAGGGGCAAGAGACCCAGTACTTC. Protein: CASSFAPEGQETQYF.

This clonotype occurred a few times. The V call is TRBV2, the J call TRBJ2-1, with D hard to call. Trimming removed 10 bases from V and 8 bases from J, with 15 bases in between. CDR3 length: 12 residues. From germline, CDR1 is SNHLY and CDR2 FYNNEI. CDR3 protein: CATTPGPHEQFF. In nucleotides, the CDR3 is TGTGCCACCACACCAGGCCCCCATGAGCAGTTCTTC.

CDR3 sequence reads: CASSDRGYTDTQYF. CDR3 DNA: TGTGCCAGCAGTGACCGGGGGTACACAGATACGCAGTATTTT. J is TRBJ2-3 and V is TRBV6-1; a weak D match, TRBD2 (6 bases). From germline, CDR1 is MNHNS and CDR2 SASEGT. Deletions cut 3 bases from V and 2 bases from J, with 9 bases between. There are 14 residues in the CDR3.

This clonotype was observed a few times. This chain uses TRBV5-1 with TRBJ2-1; TRBD2 agrees at 7 bases. The germline CDR1 and CDR2 sequences are SGHRS and YFSETQ. The CDR3 runs to 15 residues. The V segment lost 3 bases and the J segment 1 base; nucleotides outside the gene matches: 4. The CDR3 DNA follows: TGCGCCAGCAGCTGGGGGGGAGCGTCCTACAATGAGCAGTTCTTC. Translating it yields CASSWGGASYNEQFF.

The V call is TRBV12-3 or TRBV12-4, the J call TRBJ1-4; D may be TRBD1 (5 bases). The V end lost 3 bases, the J end lost 8 bases, and 13 bases lay between the germline ends. The CDR3 runs to 14 residues. In DNA form, the CDR3 reads TGTGCCAGCAGTTTTTGGGGGATCGGAGAAAAACTGTTTTTT. This translates into CASSFWGIGEKLFF.

Note on this clonotype: The conserved final phenylalanine or tryptophan is absent from the CDR3, which likely points to a read error. The rearrangement uses TRBV5-1 and TRBJ2-1; TRBD2 might be the D (6 bases). The CDR3 totals 14 residues. From germline, CDR1 is SGHRS and CDR2 YFSETQ. The V and J ends lost 2 bases and 2 bases respectively, with 8 bases between them. This chain's CDR3 is CASSFPSAYNEQFV. The CDR3 region has the DNA TGCGCCAGCAGCTTCCCTAGCGCCTACAATGAGCAGTTCGTC.

This chain joins TRBV29-1 and TRBJ2-2, with D possibly being TRBD2 (6 bases). Germline V gives CDR1 SQVTM, CDR2 ANQGSEA. There are 13 residues in the CDR3. V was trimmed by 3 bases and J by 1 base, leaving 6 bases between them. CDR3 protein: CSVDGGNTGELFF. Here the CDR3 DNA reads TGCAGCGTTGACGGGGGGAACACCGGGGAGCTGTTTTTT.

The chain joins TRBV20-1 to TRBJ2-7, with 11 bases lining up with TRBD2. The V segment lost 1 base and the J segment 12 bases; nucleotides outside the gene matches: 14. In germline, CDR1 is DFQATT, CDR2 SNEGSKA (reference sequence). CDR3 size: 15 residues. CDR3 loop: CSARAGLAVLETRYF. CDR3 sequence (DNA): TGCAGTGCTAGAGCGGGACTAGCGGTCCTAGAGACCCGGTACTTC.

This clonotype came up a few times. The V call is TRBV6-6, the J call TRBJ2-3; TRBD2 agrees at 10 bases. The CDR3 is 16 residues long. CDR1 MNHNY and CDR2 SVGAGI come from the germline V gene (reference sequence). Germline trimming cut 5 bases from V and 2 bases from J; bases unmatched to any gene: 7. Here the CDR3 DNA reads TGTGCCAGCAGTACCACTAGCGGGGCCCACACAGATACGCAGTATTTT. This encodes CASSTTSGAHTDTQYF.

The rearrangement uses TRBV10-3 and TRBJ1-2; 7 nucleotides align to TRBD1. Germline V CDR1 and CDR2: ENHRY, SYGVKD. The CDR3 consists of 15 residues. V dropped 3 bases and J dropped 4; count of bases not matched to a gene: 8. The CDR3 region is CAISESGGRFYGYTF. Here the CDR3 DNA reads TGTGCCATCAGTGAATCAGGGGGACGGTTCTATGGCTACACCTTC.

This clonotype was picked up a small number of times. The V and J genes are TRBV18 and TRBJ1-5, with 9 bases fitting TRBD1. The ends lost 0 bases at V and 5 bases at J; junction bases unmatched: 2. The CDR3 is 15 residues long. Germline CDR1 and CDR2: KGHSH and LQKENI. CDR3 nucleotides: TGTGCCAGCTCACCACCGGGACAGGGTCATCAGCCCCAGCATTTT. It encodes CASSPPGQGHQPQHF.

The gene calls are TRBV6-5 and TRBJ1-1; TRBD1 matches 8 bases. The junction had 1 base not matched to a gene; V was cut back by 7 bases and J by 3 bases. Germline CDR1 is MNHEY and CDR2 is SVGAGI. The CDR3 has 12 residues. The CDR3 DNA follows: TGTGCCAGCAACAGGGGGGACACTGAAGCTTTCTTT. Its protein product is CASNRGDTEAFF.

The J gene is TRBJ2-6, the V gene TRBV7-6; D might be TRBD1 (6 bases). CDR1 and CDR2 from the germline V gene are SGHVS and FNYEAQ. The CDR3 loop spans 15 amino acids. Trimming removed 1 base at V and 2 bases at J, with 6 bases between. CDR3 in DNA: TGTGCCAGCAGCTTAGGACAGGCTGGGGCCAACGTCCTGACTTTC. Translation gives CASSLGQAGANVLTF.